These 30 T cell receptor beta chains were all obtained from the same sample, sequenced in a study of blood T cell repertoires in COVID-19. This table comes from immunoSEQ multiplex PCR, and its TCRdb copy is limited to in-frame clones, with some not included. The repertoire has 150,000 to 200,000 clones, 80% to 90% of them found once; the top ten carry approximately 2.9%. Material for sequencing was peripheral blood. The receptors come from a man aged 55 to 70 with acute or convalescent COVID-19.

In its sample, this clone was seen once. CDR3 nucleotides: TGTGCCAGTAGTCGTTGGGGCGGAGGGCAGCCCCAGCATTTT. Its translation is CASSRWGGGQPQHF. The chain employs TRBV19 and TRBJ1-5, with D perhaps TRBD1 (5 bases). Trimming pared 5 bases from V and 7 bases from J, leaving 15 bases between. Germline CDR1 is LNHDA and CDR2 is SQIVND (reference sequence). The CDR3 has 14 amino acids.

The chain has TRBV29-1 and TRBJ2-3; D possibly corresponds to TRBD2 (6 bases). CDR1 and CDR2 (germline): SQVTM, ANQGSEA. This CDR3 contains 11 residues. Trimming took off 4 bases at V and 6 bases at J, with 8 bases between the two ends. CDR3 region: CSVVAGDTQYF. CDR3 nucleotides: TGCAGCGTTGTGGCGGGGGATACGCAGTATTTT.

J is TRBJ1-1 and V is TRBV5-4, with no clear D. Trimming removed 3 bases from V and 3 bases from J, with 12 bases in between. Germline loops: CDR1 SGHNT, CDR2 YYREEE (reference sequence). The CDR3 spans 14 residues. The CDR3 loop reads CASSSQSRDTEAFF. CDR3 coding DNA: TGTGCCAGCAGCTCCCAATCCCGGGACACTGAAGCTTTCTTT.

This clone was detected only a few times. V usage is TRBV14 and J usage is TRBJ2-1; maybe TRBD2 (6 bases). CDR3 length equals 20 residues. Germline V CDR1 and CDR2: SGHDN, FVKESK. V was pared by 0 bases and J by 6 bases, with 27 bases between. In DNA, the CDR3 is TGTGCCAGCAGCCAAGATCGATGGGAGACTAGTGGTGTCTATATCAATGAGCAGTTCTTC. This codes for CASSQDRWETSGVYINEQFF.

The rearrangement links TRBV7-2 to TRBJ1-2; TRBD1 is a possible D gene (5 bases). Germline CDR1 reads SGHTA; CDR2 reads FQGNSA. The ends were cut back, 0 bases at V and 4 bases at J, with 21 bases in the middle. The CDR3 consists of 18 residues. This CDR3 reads CASSLATDRLPTLYGYTF. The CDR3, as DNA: TGTGCCAGCAGCTTAGCGACAGACCGGTTGCCGACCCTCTATGGCTACACCTTC.

CDR3 loop: CASSRTNFQPQHF. The CDR3 DNA sequence: TGCGCCAGCAGCCGTACTAATTTCCAGCCCCAGCATTTT. The chain recombines TRBV4-1 with TRBJ1-5; D is unclear. Per germline, CDR1 MGHRA and CDR2 YSYEKL. Trimming took off 4 bases at V and 7 bases at J, with 11 bases between the two ends. The CDR3 is 13 amino acids.

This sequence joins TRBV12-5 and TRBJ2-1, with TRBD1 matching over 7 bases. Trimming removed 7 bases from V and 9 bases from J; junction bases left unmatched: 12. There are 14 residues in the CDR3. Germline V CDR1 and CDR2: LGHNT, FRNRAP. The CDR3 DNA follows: TGTGCTAGTGCGGGGACAGCCGATGGGGTTGAGCAGTTCTTC. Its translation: CASAGTADGVEQFF.

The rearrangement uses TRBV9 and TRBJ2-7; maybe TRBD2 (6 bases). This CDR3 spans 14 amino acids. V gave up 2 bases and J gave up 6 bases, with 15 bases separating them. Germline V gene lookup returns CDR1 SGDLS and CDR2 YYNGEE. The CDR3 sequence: CASSVGNRAGEQYF. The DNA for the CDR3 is TGTGCCAGCAGCGTGGGAAACAGAGCGGGCGAGCAGTACTTC.

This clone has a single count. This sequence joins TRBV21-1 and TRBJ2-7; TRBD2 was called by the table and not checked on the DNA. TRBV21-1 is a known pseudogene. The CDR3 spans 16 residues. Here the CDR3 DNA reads TGTGCCAGCAGCAAAGGTGAGGTGGAGCTAGACTACGAGCAGTACTTC. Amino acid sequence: CASSKGEVELDYEQYF.

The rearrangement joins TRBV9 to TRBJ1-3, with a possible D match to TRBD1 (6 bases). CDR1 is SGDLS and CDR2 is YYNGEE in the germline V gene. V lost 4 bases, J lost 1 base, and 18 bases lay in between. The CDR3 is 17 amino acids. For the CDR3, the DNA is TGTGCCAGCAGCCCCCATGGGGGCGGCTTTTCTGGAAACACCATATATTTT. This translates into CASSPHGGGFSGNTIYF.

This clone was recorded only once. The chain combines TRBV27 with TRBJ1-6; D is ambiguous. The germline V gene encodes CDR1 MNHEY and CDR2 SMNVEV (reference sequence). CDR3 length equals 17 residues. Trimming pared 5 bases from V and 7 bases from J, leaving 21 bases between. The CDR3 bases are TGTGCCAGCAGTCACATCCTCCAGGAGGTCCCCAATTCACCCCTCCACTTT. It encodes CASSHILQEVPNSPLHF.

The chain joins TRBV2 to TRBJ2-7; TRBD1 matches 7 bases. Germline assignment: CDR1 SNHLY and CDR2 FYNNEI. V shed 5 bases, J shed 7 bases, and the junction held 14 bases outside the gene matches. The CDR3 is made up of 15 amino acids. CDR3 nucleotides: TGTGCCAGCAGTCCACAGGGGCCCCGAAGGTGGGAGCAGTACTTC. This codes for CASSPQGPRRWEQYF.

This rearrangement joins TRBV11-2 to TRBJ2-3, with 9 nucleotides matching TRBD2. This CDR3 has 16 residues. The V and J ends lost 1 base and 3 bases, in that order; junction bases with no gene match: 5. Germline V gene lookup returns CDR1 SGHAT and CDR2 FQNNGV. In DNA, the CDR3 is TGTGCCAGCAGCTTAGTGGGCGGGGGGGCTACAGATACGCAGTATTTT. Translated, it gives CASSLVGGGATDTQYF. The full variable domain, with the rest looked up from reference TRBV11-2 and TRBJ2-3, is EAGVAQSPRYKIIEKRQSVAFWCNPISGHATLYWYQQILGQGPKLLIQFQNNGVVDDSQLPKDRFSAERLKGVDSTLKIQPAKLEDSAVYLCASSLVGGGATDTQYFGPGTRLTVL.

The DNA of the CDR3 is TGTGCCAGCAGTTACCCTAGCGGGGGGGGAGATACGCAGTATTTT. Its translation is CASSYPSGGGDTQYF. The chain joins TRBV6-5 to TRBJ2-3; 12 bases line up with TRBD2. Trimming removed 2 bases from V and 5 bases from J; junction bases left unmatched: 2. The CDR3 consists of 15 residues. Per the germline V gene, CDR1 is MNHEY and CDR2 is SVGAGI.

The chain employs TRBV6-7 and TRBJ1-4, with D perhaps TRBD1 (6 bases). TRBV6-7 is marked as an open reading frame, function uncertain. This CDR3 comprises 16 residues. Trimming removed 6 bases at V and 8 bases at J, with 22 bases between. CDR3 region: CASRGRGTCLWEKLFF. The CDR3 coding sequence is TGTGCCAGCAGGGGGAGGGGGACTTGTCTATGGGAAAAACTGTTTTTT.

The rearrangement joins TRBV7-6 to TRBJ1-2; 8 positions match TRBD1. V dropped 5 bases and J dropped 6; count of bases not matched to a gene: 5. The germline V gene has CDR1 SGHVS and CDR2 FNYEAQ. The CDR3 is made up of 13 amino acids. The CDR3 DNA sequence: TGTGCCAGCAGCCCGCAGGGGGCTAATGGCTACACCTTC. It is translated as CASSPQGANGYTF. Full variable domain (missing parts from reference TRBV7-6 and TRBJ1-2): GAGVSQSPRYKVTKRGQDVALRCDPISGHVSLYWYRQALGQGPEFLTYFNYEAQQDKSGLPNDRFSAERPEGSISTLTIQRTEQRDSAMYRCASSPQGANGYTFGSGTRLTVV.

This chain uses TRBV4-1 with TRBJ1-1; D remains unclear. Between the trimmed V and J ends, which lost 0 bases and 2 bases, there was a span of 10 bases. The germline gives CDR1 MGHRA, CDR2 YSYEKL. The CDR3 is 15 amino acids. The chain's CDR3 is CASSQEVSTNTEAFF. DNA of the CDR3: TGCGCCAGCAGCCAAGAGGTTAGTACTAACACTGAAGCTTTCTTT.

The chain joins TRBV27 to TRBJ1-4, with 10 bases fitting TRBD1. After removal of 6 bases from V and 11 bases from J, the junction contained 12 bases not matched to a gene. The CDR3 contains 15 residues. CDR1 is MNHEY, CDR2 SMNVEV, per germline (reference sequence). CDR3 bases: TGTGCCAGCAGACCGACAGGGGGCCCCGGGGGGAAACTGTTTTTT. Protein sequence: CASRPTGGPGGKLFF.

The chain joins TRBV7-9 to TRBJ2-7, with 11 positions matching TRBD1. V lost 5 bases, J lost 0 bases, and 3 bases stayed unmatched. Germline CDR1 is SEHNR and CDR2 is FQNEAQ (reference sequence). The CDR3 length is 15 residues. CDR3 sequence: CASSIGTGGSYEQYF. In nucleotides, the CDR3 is TGTGCCAGCAGCATCGGGACAGGGGGCTCCTACGAGCAGTACTTC. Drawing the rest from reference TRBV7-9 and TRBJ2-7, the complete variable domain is DTGVSQNPRHKITKRGQNVTFRCDPISEHNRLYWYRQTLGQGPEFLTYFQNEAQLEKSRLLSDRFSAERPKGSFSTLEIQRTEQGDSAMYLCASSIGTGGSYEQYFGPGTRLTVT.

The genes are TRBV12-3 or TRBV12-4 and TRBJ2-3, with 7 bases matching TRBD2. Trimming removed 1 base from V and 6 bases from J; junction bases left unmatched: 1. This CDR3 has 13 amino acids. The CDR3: CASSLGTRDTQYF. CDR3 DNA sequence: TGTGCCAGCAGTTTAGGGACTAGGGATACGCAGTATTTT.

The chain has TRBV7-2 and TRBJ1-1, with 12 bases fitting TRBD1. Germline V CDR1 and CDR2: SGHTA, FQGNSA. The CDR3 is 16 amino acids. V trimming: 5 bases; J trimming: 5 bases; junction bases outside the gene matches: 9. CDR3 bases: TGTGCCAGCAGCCTAGGGACAGGGGGCGCCCGGACTGAAGCTTTCTTT. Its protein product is CASSLGTGGARTEAFF.

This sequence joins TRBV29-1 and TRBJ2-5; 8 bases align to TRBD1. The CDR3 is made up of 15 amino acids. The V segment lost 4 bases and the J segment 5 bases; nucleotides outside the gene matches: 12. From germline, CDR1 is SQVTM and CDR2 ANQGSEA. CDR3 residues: CSVARSQGAKETQYF. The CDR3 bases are TGCAGCGTTGCTCGGAGTCAGGGGGCGAAGGAGACCCAGTACTTC. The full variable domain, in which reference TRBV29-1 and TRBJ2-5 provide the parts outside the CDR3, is SAVISQKPSRDICQRGTSLTIQCQVDSQVTMMFWYRQQPGQSLTLIATANQGSEATYESGFVIDKFPISRPNLTFSTLTVSNMSPEDSSIYLCSVARSQGAKETQYFGPGTRLLVL.

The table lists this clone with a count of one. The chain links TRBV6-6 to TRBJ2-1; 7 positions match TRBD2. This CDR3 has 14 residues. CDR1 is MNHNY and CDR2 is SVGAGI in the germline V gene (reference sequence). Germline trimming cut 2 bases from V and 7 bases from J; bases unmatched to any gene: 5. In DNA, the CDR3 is TGTGCCAGCAGTTACGGGACTACCCGGAATGAGCAGTTCTTC. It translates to CASSYGTTRNEQFF.

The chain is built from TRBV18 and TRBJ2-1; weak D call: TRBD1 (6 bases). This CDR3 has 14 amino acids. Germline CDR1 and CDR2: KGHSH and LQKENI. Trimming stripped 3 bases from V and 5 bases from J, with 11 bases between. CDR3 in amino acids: CASSPNRADNEQFF. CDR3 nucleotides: TGTGCCAGCTCACCCAACAGGGCAGACAATGAGCAGTTCTTC.

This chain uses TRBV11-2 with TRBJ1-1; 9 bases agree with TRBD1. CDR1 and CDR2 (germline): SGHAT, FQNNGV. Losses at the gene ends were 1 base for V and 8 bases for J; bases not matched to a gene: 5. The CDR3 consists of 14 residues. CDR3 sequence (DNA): TGTGCCAGCAGCTTAGTACAGGGGGCGTCGGAAGCTTTCTTT. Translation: CASSLVQGASEAFF.

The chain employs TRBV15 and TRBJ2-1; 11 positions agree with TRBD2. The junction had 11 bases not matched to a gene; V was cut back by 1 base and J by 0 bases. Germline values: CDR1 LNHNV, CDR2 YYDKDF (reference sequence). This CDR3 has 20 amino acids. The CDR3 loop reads CATSRGFTSGGLSSYNEQFF. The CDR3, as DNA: TGTGCCACCAGCAGAGGCTTCACTAGCGGGGGCCTCAGCTCCTACAATGAGCAGTTCTTC. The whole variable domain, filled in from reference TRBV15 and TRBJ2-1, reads DAMVIQNPRYQVTQFGKPVTLSCSQTLNHNVMYWYQQKSSQAPKLLFHYYDKDFNNEADTPDNFQSRRPNTSFCFLDIRSPGLGDTAMYLCATSRGFTSGGLSSYNEQFFGPGTRLTVL.

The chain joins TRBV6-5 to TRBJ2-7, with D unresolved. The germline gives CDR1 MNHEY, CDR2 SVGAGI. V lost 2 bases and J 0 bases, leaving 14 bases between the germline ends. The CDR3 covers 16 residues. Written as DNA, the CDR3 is TGTGCCAGCAGTTACGAGACCCCGCGGCGCTCCTACGAGCAGTACTTC. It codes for CASSYETPRRSYEQYF.

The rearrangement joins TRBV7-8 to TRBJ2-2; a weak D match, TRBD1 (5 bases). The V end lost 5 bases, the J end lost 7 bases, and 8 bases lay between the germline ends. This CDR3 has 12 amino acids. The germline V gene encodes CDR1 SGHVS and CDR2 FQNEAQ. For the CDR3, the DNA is TGTGCCAGCAGCCGCAGGGACGGGGAGCTGTTTTTT. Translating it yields CASSRRDGELFF.

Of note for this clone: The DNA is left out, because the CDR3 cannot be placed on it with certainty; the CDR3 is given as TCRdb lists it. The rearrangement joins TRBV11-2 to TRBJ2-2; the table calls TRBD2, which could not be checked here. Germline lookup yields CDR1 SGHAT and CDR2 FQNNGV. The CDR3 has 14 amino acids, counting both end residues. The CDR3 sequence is CASSLDLTPGSCFF.

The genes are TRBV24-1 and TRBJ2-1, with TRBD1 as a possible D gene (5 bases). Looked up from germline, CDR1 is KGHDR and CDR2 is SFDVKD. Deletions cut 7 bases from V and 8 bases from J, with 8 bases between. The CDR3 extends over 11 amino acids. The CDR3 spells CATSRADEQFF. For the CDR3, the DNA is TGTGCCACCAGCAGGGCCGATGAGCAGTTCTTC.